These 18 T cell receptor beta chains were all obtained from the same sample, sequenced in a study of cytomegalovirus exposure and HLA in healthy donors. PCR was performed using 60 Vbeta and 13 Jbeta primers. TCRdb keeps only in-frame clones here, not all; method: immunoSEQ multiplex PCR. The sample has some 80,000 clones, about four fifths seen once; the top ten hold 1.6%. The specimen was PBMCs. The receptors shown here come from a man aged 35-49 years in good health and CMV-seronegative.

The chain couples TRBV9 to TRBJ2-1, with 8 bases lining up with TRBD2. V trimming: 4 bases; J trimming: 4 bases; junction bases outside the gene matches: 7. Germline V CDR1 and CDR2: SGDLS, YYNGEE. The CDR3 consists of 15 residues. Here the CDR3 reads CASSTTSAEYNEQFF. The CDR3 DNA reads as TGTGCCAGCAGCACGACTAGCGCAGAGTACAATGAGCAGTTCTTC.

V and J are TRBV6-5 and TRBJ2-1; D may be TRBD2 (5 bases). The CDR3 runs to 13 residues. CDR1 MNHEY and CDR2 SVGAGI come from the germline V gene. Trimming removed 5 bases from V and 4 bases from J, with 9 bases in between. The CDR3 DNA reads as TGTGCCAGCAGTACTAGAGTATACAATGAGCAGTTCTTC. Its translation: CASSTRVYNEQFF.

This clone was detected once. The rearrangement links TRBV5-1 to TRBJ2-5; D ambiguous. V was pared by 0 bases and J by 4 bases, with 10 bases between. This CDR3 spans 14 amino acids. Germline lookup yields CDR1 SGHRS and CDR2 YFSETQ. CDR3 nucleotide sequence: TGCGCCAGCAGCTTGGCCACAGCCCCAGAGACCCAGTACTTC. This gives the protein CASSLATAPETQYF.

This chain connects TRBV5-4 to TRBJ1-4; 7 bases are shared with TRBD1. The length of the CDR3 is 18 residues. Germline-derived CDR1 and CDR2 are SGHNT and YYREEE (reference sequence). V lost 3 bases to trimming and J lost 2 bases; unmatched junction nucleotides: 13. CDR3 sequence (DNA): TGTGCCAGCAGCTCAAAAGAGACAGGGATCGGGACTAATGAAAAACTGTTTTTT. Translating gives CASSSKETGIGTNEKLFF.

The V call is TRBV4-1, the J call TRBJ1-4, with D unresolved. V lost 4 bases and J 0 bases, leaving 15 bases between the germline ends. Germline V lookup: CDR1 MGHRA, CDR2 YSYEKL. The CDR3 contains 17 residues. This CDR3 reads CASSRAGRVTTNEKLFF. CDR3 nucleotides: TGCGCCAGCAGCCGCGCTGGGCGGGTTACAACTAATGAAAAACTGTTTTTT.

The chain recombines TRBV11-2 with TRBJ2-1; the D gene is possibly TRBD2 (6 bases). CDR1 and CDR2 (germline): SGHAT, FQNNGV. The CDR3 has 15 amino acids. V gave up 1 base and J gave up 6 bases, with 13 bases separating them. CDR3: CASSLASGTPNEQFF. CDR3 sequence (DNA): TGTGCCAGCAGCTTAGCATCCGGGACTCCCAATGAGCAGTTCTTC.

This clone has just a few counts. This chain links TRBV5-3 with TRBJ2-3; 9 bases match TRBD2. TRBV5-3 is recorded as an ORF, its role being uncertain. This CDR3 has 16 residues. J lost 1 base, V lost 3 bases, and 6 bases had no gene match. The CDR3: CARSSRLAGGTDTQYF. CDR3 DNA: TGTGCCAGAAGCTCCCGTTTAGCGGGAGGCACAGATACGCAGTATTTT.

The CDR3 nucleotides are TGTGCCAGCAGCGCCGCAGGGCCCGGGGAGCTGTTTTTT. Its protein product is CASSAAGPGELFF. The V gene is TRBV7-9, the J gene TRBJ2-2; D is possibly TRBD1 (5 bases). The CDR3 covers 13 residues. The V and J ends lost 5 bases and 6 bases respectively, with 10 bases between them. Germline V CDR1 and CDR2: SEHNR, FQNEAQ (reference sequence).

V and J are TRBV5-4 and TRBJ2-4; 10 nucleotides agree with TRBD1. CDR1 and CDR2 (germline): SGHNT, YYREEE (reference sequence). With 4 bases clipped from V and 7 bases from J, the junction kept 8 bases outside the gene matches. The length of the CDR3 is 15 residues. CDR3 bases: TGTGCCAGCAGCACTGGGACAGGGGTGGGGAACATTCAGTACTTC. Translated, it gives CASSTGTGVGNIQYF.

This sequence joins TRBV7-9 and TRBJ2-3, with TRBD2 matching over 14 bases. Germline CDR1 reads SEHNR; CDR2 reads FQNEAQ (reference sequence). V lost 5 bases and J lost 5; bases outside the gene matches: 9. The CDR3 loop spans 17 amino acids. The chain's CDR3 is CASSAGLAGAGGDTQYF. For the CDR3, the DNA is TGTGCCAGCAGCGCGGGACTAGCGGGAGCCGGGGGAGATACGCAGTATTTT.

The V gene is TRBV29-1, the J gene TRBJ2-1; possibly TRBD2 for D (5 bases). This CDR3 contains 14 residues. V was shortened by 7 bases and J by 0 bases, with 13 bases between the two germline ends. Per the germline V gene, CDR1 is SQVTM and CDR2 is ANQGSEA. CDR3 protein: CSGGGPNSYNEQFF. CDR3 DNA: TGCAGCGGTGGAGGCCCCAACTCCTACAATGAGCAGTTCTTC.

The rearrangement uses TRBV6-5 and TRBJ2-7; TRBD1 matches 10 bases. V was clipped by 0 bases and J by 2 bases; unmatched bases: 4. The CDR3 runs 16 residues. Germline V gene lookup returns CDR1 MNHEY and CDR2 SVGAGI. This CDR3 is CASSYSGTGATYEQYF. The DNA of the CDR3 is TGTGCCAGCAGTTACTCGGGGACAGGGGCGACCTACGAGCAGTACTTC.

The V call is TRBV7-9, the J call TRBJ2-1, with 10 bases aligning to TRBD2. Unmatched junction bases numbered 9, after V lost 1 base and J lost 6 bases. The germline CDR1 and CDR2 sequences are SEHNR and FQNEAQ (reference sequence). CDR3 length: 17 amino acids. CDR3 nucleotides: TGTGCCAGCAGCTTAGAAAGGTTACTAGCGGGGCGCAATGAGCAGTTCTTC. Translation: CASSLERLLAGRNEQFF.

As to this clone: At one of its ends the junction is not consistent with the germline gene, which may arise from a read error. The V call is TRBV28, the J call TRBJ2-3, with 11 positions matching TRBD1. The CDR3 consists of 16 residues. Germline V gene lookup returns CDR1 MDHEN and CDR2 SYDVKM. The CDR3 reads CVSNKSGTGGEDTQYF. The CDR3 bases are TGTGTCAGCAACAAATCCGGGACAGGGGGGGAAGATACGCAGTATTTT.

The DNA for the CDR3 is TGCAGCGTCGAATTCCGGACAGGGGCCCCGTCTGGGGCCAACGTCCTGACTTTC. This translates into CSVEFRTGAPSGANVLTF. The chain recombines TRBV29-1 with TRBJ2-6, with 9 nucleotides matching TRBD1. The CDR3 totals 18 residues. Germline CDR1 is SQVTM and CDR2 is ANQGSEA. V dropped 6 bases and J dropped 1; count of bases not matched to a gene: 13. The variable domain in full, completed from reference TRBV29-1 and TRBJ2-6, reads SAVISQKPSRDICQRGTSLTIQCQVDSQVTMMFWYRQQPGQSLTLIATANQGSEATYESGFVIDKFPISRPNLTFSTLTVSNMSPEDSSIYLCSVEFRTGAPSGANVLTFGAGSRLTVL.

This clone was seen more than once but under ten times. This sequence joins TRBV15 and TRBJ2-5; 9 nucleotides line up with TRBD1. The V gene end was trimmed by 8 bases and the J gene end by 5 bases; junction bases not matched to a gene: 12. The length of the CDR3 is 15 residues. Germline V gene lookup returns CDR1 LNHNV and CDR2 YYDKDF (reference sequence). The CDR3 loop is CATQLDRGPRETQYF. Written as DNA, the CDR3 is TGTGCCACCCAGCTGGACAGGGGACCTCGGGAGACCCAGTACTTC.

The rearrangement joins TRBV5-1 to TRBJ1-1; 7 bases map to TRBD1. CDR1 and CDR2 from the germline V gene are SGHRS and YFSETQ. CDR3 length equals 16 residues. The V segment lost 5 bases and the J segment 7 bases; nucleotides outside the gene matches: 17. CDR3 protein: CASSHGTAGEKGEAFF. The CDR3 DNA reads as TGCGCCAGCAGTCACGGGACAGCGGGGGAAAAAGGTGAAGCTTTCTTT.

V usage is TRBV6-1 and J usage is TRBJ1-2, with TRBD1 as a possible D gene (6 bases). Germline V gene sequence: CDR1 MNHNS, CDR2 SASEGT. The CDR3 loop spans 16 amino acids. The V end was cut by 6 bases, the J end by 2 bases, with 19 bases between. The CDR3 nucleotides read TGTGCCAGCAGAGAACACGGGGACACGGAAAACTATGGCTACACCTTC. The encoded protein is CASREHGDTENYGYTF.